Presented here are 30 T cell receptor beta chains from one specimen sequenced in a study of OX40 agonist ivuxolimab in advanced cancers. Here immunoSEQ multiplex PCR was the method, and the copy in TCRdb shows in-frame clones only, minus some. The table includes more than 70,000 clones, roughly four fifths detected once. The source material was CD4+ or CD8+ T cells sorted from blood, sampled in a trial of the OX40 agonist ivuxolimab. Receptor source: an adult with an advanced solid tumor such as melanoma, head and neck, liver or kidney cancer.

This chain connects TRBV4-1 to TRBJ2-1; 7 nucleotides agree with TRBD2. CDR1 MGHRA and CDR2 YSYEKL come from the germline V gene. This CDR3 has 13 residues. V dropped 4 bases and J dropped 8; count of bases not matched to a gene: 5. CDR3: CASSRSGVYEQFF. Written as DNA, the CDR3 is TGCGCCAGCAGCCGAAGCGGGGTCTATGAGCAGTTCTTC.

The CDR3 loop is CASSPGRWGTSADTQYF. DNA of the CDR3: TGTGCCAGCTCACCGGGACGATGGGGGACTAGCGCAGATACGCAGTATTTT. This sequence joins TRBV18 and TRBJ2-3; 10 nucleotides match TRBD2. CDR3 length: 17 residues. The germline CDR1 and CDR2 sequences are KGHSH and LQKENI. J was trimmed by 4 bases and V by 3 bases; bases with no gene match: 10.

This clone was detected once. The genes are TRBV15 and TRBJ2-1; D is tentatively TRBD1 or TRBD2 (5 bases each). The V gene lost 5 bases and the J gene lost 4 bases, with 12 bases spanning the gap. The germline gives CDR1 LNHNV, CDR2 YYDKDF (reference sequence). The CDR3 extends over 14 amino acids. The CDR3 nucleotides are TGTGCCACCAGCGTAGAGGGGCAGTACAATGAGCAGTTCTTC. It codes for CATSVEGQYNEQFF.

The chain combines TRBV11-2 with TRBJ2-1; 11 bases map to TRBD2. Unmatched junction bases numbered 7, after V lost 5 bases and J lost 7 bases. The CDR3 length is 15 residues. CDR1 and CDR2 from the germline V gene are SGHAT and FQNNGV. Written as DNA, the CDR3 is TGTGCCAGCAGCACGTTAGCGGGGGGGAAGAATGAGCAGTTCTTC. Its protein is CASSTLAGGKNEQFF.

The genes are TRBV5-1 and TRBJ2-5; D might be TRBD1 or TRBD2, each matching 5 bases. The germline V gene has CDR1 SGHRS and CDR2 YFSETQ. The CDR3 covers 13 residues. V was pared by 5 bases and J by 1 base, with 9 bases between. In DNA form, the CDR3 reads TGCGCCAGCAGACGGGGCCTCCAAGAGACCCAGTACTTC. The encoded protein is CASRRGLQETQYF. The full variable domain, in which reference TRBV5-1 and TRBJ2-5 provide the parts outside the CDR3, is KAGVTQTPRYLIKTRGQQVTLSCSPISGHRSVSWYQQTPGQGLQFLFEYFSETQRNKGNFPGRFSGRQFSNSRSEMNVSTLELGDSALYLCASRRGLQETQYFGPGTRLLVL.

V and J are TRBV5-1 and TRBJ2-3; 8 nucleotides match TRBD2. Germline-derived CDR1 and CDR2 are SGHRS and YFSETQ. Trimming at V came to 6 bases and at J to 1 base, leaving 4 bases not matched to a gene. The CDR3 runs to 14 residues. CDR3 loop: CASTATSGTDTQYF. The CDR3 DNA reads TGCGCCAGCACCGCGACTAGCGGCACAGATACGCAGTATTTT.

The chain carries TRBV6-6 and TRBJ1-2; D unclear. The ends were cut back, 0 bases at V and 8 bases at J, with 19 bases in the middle. The germline V gene encodes CDR1 MNHNY and CDR2 SVGAGI (reference sequence). The CDR3 is 16 residues long. The DNA of the CDR3 is TGTGCCAGCAGTTACTCGAACCCCGGGCCATTGAAGGGCTACACCTTC. Its protein is CASSYSNPGPLKGYTF.

V and J are TRBV7-8 and TRBJ2-4; no firm D call. The germline CDR1 and CDR2 sequences are SGHVS and FQNEAQ. There are 15 residues in the CDR3. V lost 1 base and J lost 7, with 14 bases in between. The CDR3 DNA follows: TGTGCCAGCAGCTTAGAGTGGGATAGACGGAACATTCAGTACTTC. This sequence encodes CASSLEWDRRNIQYF.

The chain combines TRBV11-2 with TRBJ2-7; tentatively, D is TRBD1 or TRBD2 (5 bases each). This CDR3 contains 14 residues. V gave up 5 bases and J gave up 7 bases, with 18 bases separating them. Germline V gives CDR1 SGHAT, CDR2 FQNNGV. In DNA form, the CDR3 reads TGTGCCAGCAGCCCCCCCATTGGGGGAAAGGAGCAGTACTTC. Its protein is CASSPPIGGKEQYF.

This clone was observed a single time. The chain links TRBV5-8 to TRBJ2-1; D possibly uses TRBD1 or TRBD2 (6 bases each). Germline V CDR1 and CDR2: SGHTS, YDEGEE. The CDR3 runs 17 residues. V was cut by 2 bases and J by 9 bases, with 24 bases left in between. CDR3 DNA sequence: TGTGCCAGCAGCTTCCAGTTGTGGGGGGCCGACACTAGTGAGCAGTTCTTC. It specifies CASSFQLWGADTSEQFF.

The chain combines TRBV11-2 with TRBJ2-2, with 7 bases lining up with TRBD2. Trimming at V came to 3 bases and at J to 5 bases, leaving 3 bases not matched to a gene. This CDR3 has 14 residues. Looked up from germline, CDR1 is SGHAT and CDR2 is FQNNGV. CDR3 nucleotide sequence: TGTGCCAGCAGCTTGACTAGCCGGACCGGGGAGCTGTTTTTT. It codes for CASSLTSRTGELFF.

This clone was recorded once. V gene TRBV4-1 combines with J gene TRBJ2-3, with 9 bases identical to TRBD1. Losses at the gene ends were 1 base for V and 3 bases for J; bases not matched to a gene: 2. The length of the CDR3 is 15 residues. CDR1 MGHRA and CDR2 YSYEKL come from the germline V gene. DNA for the CDR3: TGCGCCAGCAGCCAAGGGGACAGGGAAACAGATACGCAGTATTTT. Translating gives CASSQGDRETDTQYF.

The chain joins TRBV7-2 to TRBJ2-7; 10 bases are shared with TRBD2. The length of the CDR3 is 16 residues. The junction had 11 bases not matched to a gene; V was cut back by 5 bases and J by 4 bases. CDR1 SGHTA and CDR2 FQGNSA come from the germline V gene. The CDR3: CASSPQVLAGTYEQYF. The DNA for the CDR3 is TGTGCCAGCAGCCCTCAAGTACTAGCGGGGACTTACGAGCAGTACTTC.

This clone was detected once. CDR3 coding DNA: TGTGCCAGCGGGAGACAGCCGCCCTACGAGCAGTACTTC. This encodes CASGRQPPYEQYF. The genes are TRBV6-5 and TRBJ2-7; TRBD1 or TRBD2 may be the D gene (5 bases each). Per germline, CDR1 MNHEY and CDR2 SVGAGI. The CDR3 covers 13 residues. V lost 8 bases and J 2 bases, leaving 13 bases between the germline ends.

The chain links TRBV6-5 to TRBJ2-2, with 8 bases that match TRBD2. With V trimmed by 10 bases and J by 5 bases, 12 bases remained unmatched. The CDR3 has 15 amino acids. CDR1 and CDR2 (germline): MNHEY, SVGAGI. CDR3 amino acids: CATKRAGGRTGELFF. Written as DNA, the CDR3 is TGTGCCACGAAGCGGGCGGGAGGAAGGACCGGGGAGCTGTTTTTT.

In its sample, this clone was seen a few times. The rearrangement links TRBV29-1 to TRBJ2-7; 9 bases line up with TRBD1. From germline, CDR1 is SQVTM and CDR2 ANQGSEA. Unmatched junction bases numbered 6, after V lost 5 bases and J lost 4 bases. The CDR3 covers 13 residues. The CDR3 sequence is CSVLTGQGYEQYF. DNA of the CDR3: TGCAGCGTTCTGACGGGACAGGGTTACGAGCAGTACTTC.

The chain recombines TRBV29-1 with TRBJ2-3, with 7 bases lining up with TRBD1. V shed 4 bases and J 3 bases; nucleotides not matched to a gene: 1. CDR3 length: 12 amino acids. CDR1 and CDR2 (germline): SQVTM, ANQGSEA. CDR3 protein: CSVGQGTDTQYF. CDR3 sequence (DNA): TGCAGCGTTGGACAGGGAACAGATACGCAGTATTTT.

This clone was counted once. The rearrangement joins TRBV6-1 to TRBJ1-2, with a tentative D call TRBD1 (5 bases). The CDR3 length is 12 residues. Trimming took off 7 bases at V and 5 bases at J, with 11 bases between the two ends. CDR1 and CDR2 from the germline V gene are MNHNS and SASEGT. Here the CDR3 DNA reads TGTGCCAGCACTGGGACTTTATATGGCTACACCTTC. Its protein product is CASTGTLYGYTF.

This clone came up a few times. The rearrangement uses TRBV5-4 and TRBJ2-2; 8 positions match TRBD2. Germline V CDR1 and CDR2: SGHNT, YYREEE (reference sequence). The CDR3 totals 17 residues. With 4 bases clipped from V and 10 bases from J, the junction kept 18 bases outside the gene matches. CDR3 amino acids: CASSEGFLTGGLEELFF. CDR3 nucleotide sequence: TGTGCCAGCAGCGAGGGCTTTTTGACGGGGGGGCTGGAGGAGCTGTTTTTT.

The chain joins TRBV7-2 to TRBJ1-5; TRBD1 agrees at 8 bases. The germline CDR1 and CDR2 sequences are SGHTA and FQGNSA. This CDR3 region has 16 residues. Losses at the gene ends were 3 bases for V and 5 bases for J; bases not matched to a gene: 9. CDR3 bases: TGTGCCAGCAGCTTCAGGCGGGGGACAGGAGATCAGCCCCAGCATTTT. It encodes CASSFRRGTGDQPQHF.

The chain has TRBV2 and TRBJ2-2, with a tentative D call TRBD1 (6 bases). Germline V gene data show CDR1 as SNHLY and CDR2 as FYNNEI. Trimming took off 3 bases at V and 1 base at J, with 12 bases between the two ends. The CDR3 extends over 16 amino acids. The CDR3 DNA sequence: TGTGCCAGCAGTGACCAGGGGCCCAGGAACACCGGGGAGCTGTTTTTT. Translation gives CASSDQGPRNTGELFF. The full variable domain, with the rest looked up from reference TRBV2 and TRBJ2-2, is EPEVTQTPSHQVTQMGQEVILRCVPISNHLYFYWYRQILGQKVEFLVSFYNNEISEKSEIFDDQFSVERPDGSNFTLKIRSTKLEDSAMYFCASSDQGPRNTGELFFGEGSRLTVL.

This chain links TRBV7-2 with TRBJ1-1, with D possibly matching TRBD1 (5 bases). Germline V gene sequence: CDR1 SGHTA, CDR2 FQGNSA. This CDR3 comprises 14 residues. V was pared by 1 base and J by 6 bases, with 12 bases between. The CDR3 DNA reads TGTGCCAGCAGCTTAGACCTCAGGGAGCCTGAAGCTTTCTTT. It is translated as CASSLDLREPEAFF.

This chain links TRBV18 with TRBJ1-2; 11 positions agree with TRBD1. Germline V lookup: CDR1 KGHSH, CDR2 LQKENI. Losses at the gene ends were 0 bases for V and 2 bases for J; bases not matched to a gene: 2. This CDR3 region has 16 residues. The CDR3, as DNA: TGTGCCAGCTCACCACCTGGGACAGGGGGAAACTATGGCTACACCTTC. It specifies CASSPPGTGGNYGYTF. Full variable domain (outside the CDR3, taken from reference TRBV18 and TRBJ1-2): NAGVMQNPRHLVRRRGQEARLRCSPMKGHSHVYWYRQLPEEGLKFMVYLQKENIIDESGMPKERFSAEFPKEGPSILRIQQVVRGDSAAYFCASSPPGTGGNYGYTFGSGTRLTVV.

The genes are TRBV4-1 and TRBJ2-3, with TRBD1 as a possible D gene (5 bases). The CDR3 is made up of 18 amino acids. Germline loops: CDR1 MGHRA, CDR2 YSYEKL. Trimming removed 0 bases at V and 4 bases at J, with 20 bases between. CDR3 nucleotides: TGCGCCAGCAGCCAAGAGTTCGGCAGGGTGAGGTGGGCAGATACGCAGTATTTT. This sequence encodes CASSQEFGRVRWADTQYF.

The chain couples TRBV9 to TRBJ2-2; D is uncertain. Germline V lookup: CDR1 SGDLS, CDR2 YYNGEE. V was pared by 0 bases and J by 5 bases, with 11 bases between. This CDR3 spans 15 amino acids. The CDR3 DNA follows: TGTGCCAGCAGCGTAGTTTCCGGTTTTACCGGGGAGCTGTTTTTT. It encodes CASSVVSGFTGELFF.

The J gene is TRBJ2-4, the V gene TRBV20-1; no clear D gene. The CDR3 contains 11 residues. V shed 1 base and J shed 5 bases, with 3 bases lying between them. The germline gives CDR1 DFQATT, CDR2 SNEGSKA (reference sequence). CDR3 coding DNA: TGCAGTGCTAGAGGCGAAAACATTCAGTACTTC. Residues: CSARGENIQYF.

The chain joins TRBV14 to TRBJ2-1; TRBD2 matches 10 bases. Germline V CDR1 and CDR2: SGHDN, FVKESK. CDR3 length: 15 residues. J lost 6 bases, V lost 1 base, and 3 bases had no gene match. The CDR3 reads CASSQGLAGVNEQFF. The CDR3, as DNA: TGTGCCAGCAGCCAAGGCCTAGCGGGAGTCAATGAGCAGTTCTTC.

The chain carries TRBV6-5 and TRBJ1-5; D is undetermined. In germline, CDR1 is MNHEY, CDR2 SVGAGI. The V end was cut by 4 bases, the J end by 4 bases, with 14 bases between. The length of the CDR3 is 15 residues. CDR3 protein: CASSLRGSGNQPQHF. Written as DNA, the CDR3 is TGTGCCAGCAGTTTAAGAGGATCGGGGAATCAGCCCCAGCATTTT.

The V gene is TRBV7-9, the J gene TRBJ2-5; unclear D gene. CDR3 length: 10 residues. V lost 6 bases and J 5 bases, leaving 4 bases between the germline ends. The germline V gene encodes CDR1 SEHNR and CDR2 FQNEAQ (reference sequence). CDR3 protein: CASRTETQYF. The CDR3 region has the DNA TGTGCCAGCAGAACTGAGACCCAGTACTTC.

In its sample, this clone was seen a few times. V gene TRBV7-2 combines with J gene TRBJ1-6; TRBD1 aligns across 7 bases. The germline V gene encodes CDR1 SGHTA and CDR2 FQGNSA. The trim removed 1 base at V and 7 bases at J, leaving 7 bases unmatched. The length of the CDR3 is 16 residues. This chain's CDR3 is CASSLGETGWNSPLHF. As DNA, the CDR3 is TGTGCCAGCAGCTTAGGGGAGACAGGGTGGAATTCACCCCTCCACTTT. The whole variable domain, filled in from reference TRBV7-2 and TRBJ1-6, reads GAGVSQSPSNKVTEKGKDVELRCDPISGHTALYWYRQSLGQGLEFLIYFQGNSAPDKSGLPSDRFSAERTGGSVSTLTIQRTQQEDSAVYLCASSLGETGWNSPLHFGNGTRLTVT.